This T cell receptor (beta chain) is from a study of Graves' ophthalmopathy and Graves' hyperthyroidism (dated by TCRdb to the late 2010s). As for the study more broadly: Peripheral blood was collected at initial diagnosis, prior to any treatment. To tell Graves' ophthalmopathy apart from Graves' hyperthyroidism, and to predict which patients would progress to ophthalmopathy, the study relied on TCR beta repertoire signatures. In total, around 130 blood samples were TCR-sequenced: approximately 40 ophthalmopathy, over 70 hyperthyroidism and around 17 hyperthyroidism-to-ophthalmopathy patients. To explore V-J signatures that distinguish ophthalmopathy from hyperthyroidism, a discovery set of 100 patients was enrolled, made up of more than 40 with ophthalmopathy and around 57 with stable hyperthyroidism. An independent validation cohort comprised some 18 hyperthyroidism patients and some 16 patients who later progressed from hyperthyroidism to ophthalmopathy. T-cell repertoires of thyroid tissue and blood were compared in five or six hyperthyroidism patients. After sampling, hyperthyroidism patients received methimazole starting at 30 mg daily, and ophthalmopathy patients received high-dose intravenous methylprednisolone. The approximately 95 discovery patients were divided at random into training and test sets in a 7:3 ratio.

Study-wide conclusions, independent of this receptor: Most expanded thyroid clonotypes with frequency above 0.001 were also detected in blood, suggesting blood repertoires may reflect the thyroid immune response. Ophthalmopathy was separated from stable hyperthyroidism by the 13-signature model with 85% to 90% sensitivity and just under 84% specificity in cross-validation and with 80%/75% in the test set. No statistical method was used to set the sample size in advance, and the investigators knew which group each participant was assigned to. In validation, the model predicted ophthalmopathy progression with roughly 68% sensitivity and about 77% specificity; some 13 predicted patients were CT-confirmed with GO in a median of around 6 months.

For repertoire sequencing, the TCR beta CDR3 regions were amplified from RNA transcripts. HTBI primers and the Qiagen OneStep RT-PCR kit were used in a first-round RT-PCR, which was followed by a second-round multiplex PCR, size selection and purification. Libraries were sequenced on an Illumina HiSeq2000 using paired-end 100 bp reads. As for the original processing: SOAPnuke was used for read processing, and reads with adapters, uncalled bases, a mean Phred below 15, or no exact constant-primer or identifier match were discarded. COPE v1.2.5 was used to merge the high-quality paired reads. Each unique nucleotide sequence was defined as a clonotype, and clonotypes were aligned to IMGT TRB V, D and J references with MiTCR v1.1. Analysis was restricted to V-J combinations with a frequency above 0.0001, which covered about 99% of repertoires. For each V-J combination, a TCR clonal expansion and chaos score was defined as the ratio of F50 clonal expansion to chaos observed in the TCRdist matrix. Welch's t-statistics and random forest were used to reduce the features to approximately 13 V-J combinations, which were then used as input to a naive Bayes classifier. The Morisita-Horn index was used to measure how similar the thyroid and blood repertoires were. The public reads were reprocessed in TCRdb via fastp at Q25 and MiXCR, keeping in-frame beta chains. Entries are consolidated by CDR3 protein sequence, retaining the most common genes and DNA. The V and J calls and clone size are TCRdb's, not the authors'. Across this sample there are hundreds of thousands of distinct CDR3 sequences, with around a fifth seen only once. Around 6.9% of the sample belongs to the ten largest clones.

This clonotype was observed at least ten times. Its specific antigen is unknown. No qualities accompany the bases; no much larger clone lies one base away. The CDR3 contains 14 residues, cysteine and phenylalanine counted. Just CDR3 DNA is preserved here, 42 bases in frame from base 1. V loses 1 base of germline sequence and J loses 8 bases, and the interval between the two ends is 14 bases. Looking up the germline V gene (reference sequence) yields CDR1 LNHNV and CDR2 YYDKDF. A patient counted as having stable hyperthyroidism if there was no progression to ophthalmopathy within 18 months of follow-up. Hyperthyroidism patients were newly diagnosed, with disease duration under 2 months, and aged 18 to 65 years. Anyone with other autoimmune diseases, uncontrolled infections, pregnancy or lactation was excluded from the study. Clinical symptoms, serum thyroxine, TRAb, thyroid ultrasound and orbital computed tomography were used for diagnosis. Ficoll-Paque density gradient centrifugation was used to isolate PBMCs from about 10 ml of fresh peripheral blood. Total RNA was extracted using Trizol reagent, and RNA quality was checked on an Agilent 2100 Bioanalyzer.

The clonotype comes from a woman aged 18-29 years with stable Graves' hyperthyroidism. Some clones in this sample may be carry-over from other donors' samples. Donor details come from another sample of the same person, matched by shared clones. Recombination linked TRBV15 to TRBJ1-2; no confident D gene assignment can be made. The material sequenced was peripheral blood. The nucleotide sequence is TGTGCCACCAGCAGAGGACACCTCGCCCGGGGCTACACCTTC. Translated, this gives CATSRGHLARGYTF.